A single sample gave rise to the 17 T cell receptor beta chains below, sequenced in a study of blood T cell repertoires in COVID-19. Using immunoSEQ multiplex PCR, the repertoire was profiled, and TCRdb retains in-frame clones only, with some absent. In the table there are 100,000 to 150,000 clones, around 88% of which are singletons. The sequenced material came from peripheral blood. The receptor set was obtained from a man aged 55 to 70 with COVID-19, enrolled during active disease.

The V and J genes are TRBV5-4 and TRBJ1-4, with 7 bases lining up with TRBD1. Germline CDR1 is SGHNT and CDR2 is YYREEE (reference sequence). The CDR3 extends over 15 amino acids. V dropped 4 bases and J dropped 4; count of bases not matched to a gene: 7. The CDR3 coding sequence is TGTGCCAGCAGCCCTGGGACAGAAATTAATGAAAAACTGTTTTTT. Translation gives CASSPGTEINEKLFF.

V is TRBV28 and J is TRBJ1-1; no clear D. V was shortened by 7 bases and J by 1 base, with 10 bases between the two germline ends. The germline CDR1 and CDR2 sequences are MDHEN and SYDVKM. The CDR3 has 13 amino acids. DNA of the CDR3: TGTGCCAGCACCCTACAGAGGAACACTGAAGCTTTCTTT. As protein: CASTLQRNTEAFF.

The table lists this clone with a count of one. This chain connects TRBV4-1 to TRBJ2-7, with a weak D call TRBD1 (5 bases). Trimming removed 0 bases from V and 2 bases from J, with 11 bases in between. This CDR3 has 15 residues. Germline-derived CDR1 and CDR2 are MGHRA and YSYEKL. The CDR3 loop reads CASSQDRGFTYEQYF. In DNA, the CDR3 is TGCGCCAGCAGCCAAGATAGGGGTTTCACCTACGAGCAGTACTTC.

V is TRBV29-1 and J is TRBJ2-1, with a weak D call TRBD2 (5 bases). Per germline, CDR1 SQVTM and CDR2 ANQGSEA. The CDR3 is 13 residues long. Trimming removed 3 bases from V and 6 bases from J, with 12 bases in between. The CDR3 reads CSVDSGIGNEQFF. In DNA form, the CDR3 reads TGCAGCGTTGATTCGGGGATTGGCAATGAGCAGTTCTTC.

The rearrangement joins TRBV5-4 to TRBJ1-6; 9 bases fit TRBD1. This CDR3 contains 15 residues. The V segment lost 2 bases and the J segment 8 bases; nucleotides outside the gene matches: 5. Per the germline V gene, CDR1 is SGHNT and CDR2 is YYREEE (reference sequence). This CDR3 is CASSFSGTGYSPLHF. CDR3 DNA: TGTGCCAGCAGCTTTTCCGGGACAGGGTATTCACCCCTCCACTTT.

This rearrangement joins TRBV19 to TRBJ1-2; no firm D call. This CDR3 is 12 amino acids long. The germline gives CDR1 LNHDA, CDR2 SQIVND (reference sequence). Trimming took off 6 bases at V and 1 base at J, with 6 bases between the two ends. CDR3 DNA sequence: TGTGCCAGTAGCCCAGGTAACTATGGCTACACCTTC. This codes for CASSPGNYGYTF.

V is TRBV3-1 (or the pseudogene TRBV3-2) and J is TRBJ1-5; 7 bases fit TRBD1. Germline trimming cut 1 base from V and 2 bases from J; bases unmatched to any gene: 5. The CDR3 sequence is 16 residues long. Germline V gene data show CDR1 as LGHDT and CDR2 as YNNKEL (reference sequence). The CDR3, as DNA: TGTGCCAGCAGCCAAGGGTCAGGACAGGGCAATCAGCCCCAGCATTTT. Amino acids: CASSQGSGQGNQPQHF.

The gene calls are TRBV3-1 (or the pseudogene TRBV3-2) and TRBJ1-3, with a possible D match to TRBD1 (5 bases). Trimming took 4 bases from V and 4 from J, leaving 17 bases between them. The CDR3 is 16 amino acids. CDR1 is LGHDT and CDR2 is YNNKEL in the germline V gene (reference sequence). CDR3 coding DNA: TGTGCCAGCAGCCCGGCAGGGAGGGCTCTGGGAAACACCATATATTTT. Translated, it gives CASSPAGRALGNTIYF.

CDR3 bases: TGTGCCAGCAGTTTCGGACAGGGCCATGAGCAGTTCTTC. This translates into CASSFGQGHEQFF. The chain recombines TRBV12-3 or TRBV12-4 with TRBJ2-1, with TRBD1 matching over 8 bases. J lost 8 bases, V lost 3 bases, and 3 bases had no gene match. The CDR3 is 13 residues long.

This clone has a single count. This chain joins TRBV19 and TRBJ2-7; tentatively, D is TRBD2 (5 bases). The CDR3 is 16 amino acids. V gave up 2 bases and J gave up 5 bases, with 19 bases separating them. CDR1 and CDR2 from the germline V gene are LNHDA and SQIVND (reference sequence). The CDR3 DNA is TGTGCCAGTAGTATAAGTTCGCGGGTTGGCAGCGACGAGCAGTACTTC. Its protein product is CASSISSRVGSDEQYF.

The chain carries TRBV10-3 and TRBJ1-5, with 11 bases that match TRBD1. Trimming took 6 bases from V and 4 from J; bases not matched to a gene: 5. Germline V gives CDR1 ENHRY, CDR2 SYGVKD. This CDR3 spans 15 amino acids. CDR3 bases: TGTGCCATCAGCGCCGGGACAGGGGGTAATCAGCCCCAGCATTTT. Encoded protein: CAISAGTGGNQPQHF.

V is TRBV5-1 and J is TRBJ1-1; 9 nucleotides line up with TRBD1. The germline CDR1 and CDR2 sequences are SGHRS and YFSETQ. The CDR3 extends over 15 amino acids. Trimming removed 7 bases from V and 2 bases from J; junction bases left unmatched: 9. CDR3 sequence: CASRFGTGYNTEAFF. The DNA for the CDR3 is TGCGCCAGCCGATTCGGGACAGGGTATAACACTGAAGCTTTCTTT.

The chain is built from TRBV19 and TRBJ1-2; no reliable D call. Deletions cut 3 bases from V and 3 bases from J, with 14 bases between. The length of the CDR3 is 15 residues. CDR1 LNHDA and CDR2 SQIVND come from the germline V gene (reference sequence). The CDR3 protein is CASSIPPPGDYGYTF. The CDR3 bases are TGTGCCAGTAGTATTCCGCCCCCCGGGGACTATGGCTACACCTTC.

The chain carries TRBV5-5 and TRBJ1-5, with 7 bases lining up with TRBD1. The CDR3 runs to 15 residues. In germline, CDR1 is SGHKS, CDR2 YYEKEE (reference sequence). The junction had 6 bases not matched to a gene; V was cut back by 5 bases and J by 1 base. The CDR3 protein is CASSSTGESNQPQHF. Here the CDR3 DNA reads TGTGCCAGCAGTTCCACAGGGGAGAGCAATCAGCCCCAGCATTTT.

CDR3 amino acids: CASSPGHPRWETQYF. The CDR3 DNA sequence: TGTGCCAGCTCACCGGGACATCCCAGATGGGAGACCCAGTACTTC. The chain has TRBV18 and TRBJ2-5, with a tentative D call TRBD1 (6 bases). Germline values: CDR1 KGHSH, CDR2 LQKENI. This CDR3 has 15 amino acids. The ends were cut back, 3 bases at V and 5 bases at J, with 16 bases in the middle.

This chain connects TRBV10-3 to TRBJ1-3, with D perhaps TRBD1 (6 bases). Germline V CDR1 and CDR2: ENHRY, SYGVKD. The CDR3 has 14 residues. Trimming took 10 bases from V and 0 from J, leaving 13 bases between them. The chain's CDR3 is CATKDSFSGNTIYF. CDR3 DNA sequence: TGTGCCACCAAGGACAGCTTCTCTGGAAACACCATATATTTT.

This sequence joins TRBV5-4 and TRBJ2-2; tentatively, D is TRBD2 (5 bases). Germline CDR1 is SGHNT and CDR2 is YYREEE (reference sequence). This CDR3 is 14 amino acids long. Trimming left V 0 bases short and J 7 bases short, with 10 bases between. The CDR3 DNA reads TGTGCCAGCAGCTTGGTGGGTGAGGGCGGGGAGCTGTTTTTT. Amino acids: CASSLVGEGGELFF. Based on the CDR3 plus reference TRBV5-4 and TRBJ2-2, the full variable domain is ETGVTQSPTHLIKTRGQQVTLRCSSQSGHNTVSWYQQALGQGPQFIFQYYREEENGRGNFPPRFSGLQFPNYSSELNVNALELDDSALYLCASSLVGEGGELFFGEGSRLTVL.